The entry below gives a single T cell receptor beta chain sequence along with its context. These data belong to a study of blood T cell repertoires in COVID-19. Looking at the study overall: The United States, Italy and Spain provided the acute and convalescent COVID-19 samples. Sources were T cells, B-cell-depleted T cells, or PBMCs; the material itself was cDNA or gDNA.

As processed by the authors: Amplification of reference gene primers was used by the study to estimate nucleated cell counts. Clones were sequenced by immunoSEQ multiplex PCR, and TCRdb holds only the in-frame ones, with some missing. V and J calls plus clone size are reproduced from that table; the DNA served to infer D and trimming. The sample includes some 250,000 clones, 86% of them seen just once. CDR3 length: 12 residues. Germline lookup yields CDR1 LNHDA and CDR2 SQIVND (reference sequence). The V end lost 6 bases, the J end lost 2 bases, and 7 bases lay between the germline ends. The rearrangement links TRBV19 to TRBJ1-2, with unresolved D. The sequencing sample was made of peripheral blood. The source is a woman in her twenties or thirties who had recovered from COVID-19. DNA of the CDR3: TGTGCCAGTAGCGGGAACAACTATGGCTACACCTTC. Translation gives CASSGNNYGYTF.